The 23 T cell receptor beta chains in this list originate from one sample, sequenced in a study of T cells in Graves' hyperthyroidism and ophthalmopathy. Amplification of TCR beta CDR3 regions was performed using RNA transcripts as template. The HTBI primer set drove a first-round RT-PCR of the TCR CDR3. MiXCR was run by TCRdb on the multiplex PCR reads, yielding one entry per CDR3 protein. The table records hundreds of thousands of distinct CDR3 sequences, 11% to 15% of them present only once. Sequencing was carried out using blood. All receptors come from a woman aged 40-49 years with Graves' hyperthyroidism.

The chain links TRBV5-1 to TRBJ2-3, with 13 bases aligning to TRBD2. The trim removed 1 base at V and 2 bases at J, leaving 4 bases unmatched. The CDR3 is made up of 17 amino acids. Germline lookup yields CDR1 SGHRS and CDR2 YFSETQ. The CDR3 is CASSLPGTSGTTDTQYF. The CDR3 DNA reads TGCGCCAGCAGCTTGCCCGGGACTAGCGGGACCACAGATACGCAGTATTTT.

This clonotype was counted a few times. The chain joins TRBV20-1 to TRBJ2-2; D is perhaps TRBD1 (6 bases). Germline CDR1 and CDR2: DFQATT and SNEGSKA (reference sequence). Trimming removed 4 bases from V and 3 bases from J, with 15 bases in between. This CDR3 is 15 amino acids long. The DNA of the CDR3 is TGCAGTGCTACGTCGTCCGGGACACACACCGGGGAGCTGTTTTTT. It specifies CSATSSGTHTGELFF.

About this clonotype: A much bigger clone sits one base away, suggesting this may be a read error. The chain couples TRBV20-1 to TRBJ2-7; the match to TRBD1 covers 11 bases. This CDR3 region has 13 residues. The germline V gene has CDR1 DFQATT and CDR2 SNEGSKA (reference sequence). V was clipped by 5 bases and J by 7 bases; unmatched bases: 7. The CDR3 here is CSAPDRGLGEQYF. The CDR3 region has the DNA TGCAGTGCTCCGGACAGGGGGCTAGGTGAGCAGTACTTC.

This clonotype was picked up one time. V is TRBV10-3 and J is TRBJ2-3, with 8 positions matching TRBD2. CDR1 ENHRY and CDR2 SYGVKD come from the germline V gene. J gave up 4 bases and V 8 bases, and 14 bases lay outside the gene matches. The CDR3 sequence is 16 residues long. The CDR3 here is CAIAPFGRGGSDTQYF. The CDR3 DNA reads TGTGCCATCGCCCCGTTTGGTCGGGGGGGCTCAGATACGCAGTATTTT.

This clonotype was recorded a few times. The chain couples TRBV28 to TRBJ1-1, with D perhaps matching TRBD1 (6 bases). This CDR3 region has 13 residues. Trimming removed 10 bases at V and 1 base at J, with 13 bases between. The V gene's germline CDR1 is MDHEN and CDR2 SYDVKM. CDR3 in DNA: TGTGCCACTACAGGGTGGCGGAACACTGAAGCTTTCTTT. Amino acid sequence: CATTGWRNTEAFF.

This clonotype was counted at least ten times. The CDR3 protein is CASSDVRLGYTF. CDR3 coding DNA: TGTGCCAGCAGCGACGTGAGGTTGGGCTACACCTTC. The chain joins TRBV11-2 to TRBJ1-2, with D hard to call. Germline V gene data show CDR1 as SGHAT and CDR2 as FQNNGV. The CDR3 runs 12 residues. V was pared by 5 bases and J by 8 bases, with 12 bases between.

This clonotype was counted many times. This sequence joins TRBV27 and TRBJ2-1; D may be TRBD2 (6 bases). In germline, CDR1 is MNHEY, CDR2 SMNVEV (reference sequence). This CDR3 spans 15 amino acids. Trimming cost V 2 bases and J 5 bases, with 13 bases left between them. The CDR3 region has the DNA TGTGCCAGCAGTTTAGAAGGGAGGACGAACAATGAGCAGTTCTTC. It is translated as CASSLEGRTNNEQFF.

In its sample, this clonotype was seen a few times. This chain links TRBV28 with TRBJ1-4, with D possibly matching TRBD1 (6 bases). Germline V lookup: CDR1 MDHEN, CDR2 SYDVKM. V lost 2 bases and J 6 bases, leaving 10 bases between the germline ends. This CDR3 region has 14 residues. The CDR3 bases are TGTGCCAGCAGTTTAATACGGGGGCATGAAAAACTGTTTTTT. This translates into CASSLIRGHEKLFF.

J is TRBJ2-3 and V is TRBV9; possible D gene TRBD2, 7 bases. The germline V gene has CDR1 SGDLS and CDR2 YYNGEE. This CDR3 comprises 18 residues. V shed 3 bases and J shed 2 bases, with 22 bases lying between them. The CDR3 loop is CASSAPPPGGIFTDTQYF. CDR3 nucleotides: TGTGCCAGCAGCGCGCCTCCCCCGGGGGGCATCTTCACAGATACGCAGTATTTT.

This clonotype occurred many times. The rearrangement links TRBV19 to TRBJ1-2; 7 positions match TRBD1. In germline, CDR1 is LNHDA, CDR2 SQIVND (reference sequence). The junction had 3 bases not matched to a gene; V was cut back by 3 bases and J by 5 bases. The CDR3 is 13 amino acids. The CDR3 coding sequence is TGTGCCAGTAGTATCGGGACAGAGTATGGCTACACCTTC. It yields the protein CASSIGTEYGYTF.

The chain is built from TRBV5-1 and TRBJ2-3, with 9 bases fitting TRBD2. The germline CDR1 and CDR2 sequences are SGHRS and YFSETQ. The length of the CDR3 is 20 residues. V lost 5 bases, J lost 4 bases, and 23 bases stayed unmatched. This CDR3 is CASSSAGGLSRAGPSDTQYF. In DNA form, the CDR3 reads TGCGCCAGCAGTTCCGCGGGGGGGTTATCGCGGGCGGGCCCTTCAGATACGCAGTATTTT.

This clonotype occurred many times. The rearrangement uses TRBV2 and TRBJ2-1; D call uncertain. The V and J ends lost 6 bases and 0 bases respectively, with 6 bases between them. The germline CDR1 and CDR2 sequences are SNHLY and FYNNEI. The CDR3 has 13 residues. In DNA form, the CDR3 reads TGTGCCAGCAGGGGAAGCTCCTACAATGAGCAGTTCTTC. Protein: CASRGSSYNEQFF. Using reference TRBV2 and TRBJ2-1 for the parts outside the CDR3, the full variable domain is EPEVTQTPSHQVTQMGQEVILRCVPISNHLYFYWYRQILGQKVEFLVSFYNNEISEKSEIFDDQFSVERPDGSNFTLKIRSTKLEDSAMYFCASRGSSYNEQFFGPGTRLTVL.

Written as DNA, the CDR3 is TGCGCCAGCAGCCAAGGGGGGACAGGGCGGCTCTATGGCTACACCTTC. Translating gives CASSQGGTGRLYGYTF. The chain recombines TRBV4-1 with TRBJ1-2; 9 bases align to TRBD1. V trimming: 1 base; J trimming: 4 bases; junction bases outside the gene matches: 7. The CDR3 has 16 residues. Germline CDR1 is MGHRA and CDR2 is YSYEKL.

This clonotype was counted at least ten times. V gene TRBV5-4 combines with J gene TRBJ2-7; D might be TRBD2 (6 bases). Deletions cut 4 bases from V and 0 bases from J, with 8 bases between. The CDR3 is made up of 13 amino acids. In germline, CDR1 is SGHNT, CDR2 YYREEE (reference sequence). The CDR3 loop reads CASSKEGSYEQYF. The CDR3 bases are TGTGCCAGCAGCAAGGAGGGCTCCTACGAGCAGTACTTC.

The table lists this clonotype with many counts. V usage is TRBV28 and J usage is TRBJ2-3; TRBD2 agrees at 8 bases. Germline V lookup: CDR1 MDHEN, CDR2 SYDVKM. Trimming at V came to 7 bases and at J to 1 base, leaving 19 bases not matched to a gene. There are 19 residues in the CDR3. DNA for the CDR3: TGTGCCAGCACAACGGAGGGAGCGGGAGAGCAAGGAGGCACAGATACGCAGTATTTT. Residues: CASTTEGAGEQGGTDTQYF. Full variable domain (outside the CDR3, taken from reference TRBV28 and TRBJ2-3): DVKVTQSSRYLVKRTGEKVFLECVQDMDHENMFWYRQDPGLGLRLIYFSYDVKMKEKGDIPEGYSVSREKKERFSLILESASTNQTSMYLCASTTEGAGEQGGTDTQYFGPGTRLTVL.

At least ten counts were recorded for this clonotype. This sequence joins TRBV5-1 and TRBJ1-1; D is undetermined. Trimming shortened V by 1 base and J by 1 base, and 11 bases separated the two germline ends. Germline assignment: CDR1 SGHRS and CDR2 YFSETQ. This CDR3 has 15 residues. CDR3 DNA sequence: TGCGCCAGCAGCTTGCGCGGGGAAAGGAACACTGAAGCTTTCTTT. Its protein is CASSLRGERNTEAFF. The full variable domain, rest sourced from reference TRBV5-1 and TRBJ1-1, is KAGVTQTPRYLIKTRGQQVTLSCSPISGHRSVSWYQQTPGQGLQFLFEYFSETQRNKGNFPGRFSGRQFSNSRSEMNVSTLELGDSALYLCASSLRGERNTEAFFGQGTRLTVV.

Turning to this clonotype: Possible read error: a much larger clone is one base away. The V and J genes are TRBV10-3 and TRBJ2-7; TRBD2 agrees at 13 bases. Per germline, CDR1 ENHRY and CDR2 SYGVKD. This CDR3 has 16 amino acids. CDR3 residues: CAVSEPGLAGSYEQYF. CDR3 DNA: TGTGCCGTCAGTGAGCCGGGACTAGCGGGGTCCTACGAGCAGTACTTC.

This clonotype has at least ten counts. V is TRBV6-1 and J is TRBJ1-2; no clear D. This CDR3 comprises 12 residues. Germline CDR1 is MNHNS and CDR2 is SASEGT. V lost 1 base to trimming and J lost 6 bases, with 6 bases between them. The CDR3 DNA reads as TGTGCCAGCAGTGAAGTGAGGGATGGCTACACCTTC. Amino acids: CASSEVRDGYTF.

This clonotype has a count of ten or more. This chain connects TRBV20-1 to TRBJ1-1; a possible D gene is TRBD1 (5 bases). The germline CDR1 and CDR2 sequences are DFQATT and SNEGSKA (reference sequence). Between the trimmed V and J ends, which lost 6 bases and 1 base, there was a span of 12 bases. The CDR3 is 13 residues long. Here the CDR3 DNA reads TGCAGTGCCCCCCCCAGGGCGAACACTGAAGCTTTCTTT. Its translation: CSAPPRANTEAFF.

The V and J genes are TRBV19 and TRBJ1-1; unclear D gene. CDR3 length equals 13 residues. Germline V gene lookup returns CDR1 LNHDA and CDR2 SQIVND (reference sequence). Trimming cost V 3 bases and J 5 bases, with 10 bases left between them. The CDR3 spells CASSITVGTEAFF. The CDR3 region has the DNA TGTGCCAGTAGTATCACAGTCGGGACTGAAGCTTTCTTT.

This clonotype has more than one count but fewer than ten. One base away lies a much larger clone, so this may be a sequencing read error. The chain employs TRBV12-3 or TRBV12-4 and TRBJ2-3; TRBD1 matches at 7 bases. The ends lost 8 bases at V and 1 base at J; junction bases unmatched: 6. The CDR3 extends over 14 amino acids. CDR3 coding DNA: TGTGCCAGCGGTTCAGGGGGAGGCACAGATACGCAGTATTTT. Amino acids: CASGSGGGTDTQYF.

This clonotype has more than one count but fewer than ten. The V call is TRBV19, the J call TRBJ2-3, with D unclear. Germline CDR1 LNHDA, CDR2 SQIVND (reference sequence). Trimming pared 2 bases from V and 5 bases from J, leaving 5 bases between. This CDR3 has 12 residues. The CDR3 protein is CASSILGDTQYF. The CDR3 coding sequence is TGTGCCAGTAGTATACTCGGAGATACGCAGTATTTT.

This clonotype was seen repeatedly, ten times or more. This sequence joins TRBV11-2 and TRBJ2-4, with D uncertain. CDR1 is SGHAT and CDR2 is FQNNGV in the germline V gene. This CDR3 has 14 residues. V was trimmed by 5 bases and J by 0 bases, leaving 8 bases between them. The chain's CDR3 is CASSPELAKNIQYF. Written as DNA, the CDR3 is TGTGCCAGCAGCCCGGAGCTAGCCAAAAACATTCAGTACTTC.